The 4 T cell receptor beta chains below all came from one sample that was sequenced in a study of a mutant IDH1 vaccine in newly diagnosed glioma. Sequencing used immunoSEQ multiplex PCR; TCRdb keeps in-frame clones, though not all of them. The table shows fewer than 40,000 clones, with 75% to 95% occurring only once. These receptors' antigens are unknown. Regarding time point: week 47, end of study. Every single dose of the vaccine, 300 ug of mutant IDH1 20-mer peptide, came with topical imiquimod. This specimen was PBMCs, taken from a glioma patient whose treatment included an IDH1 peptide vaccine. Receptors originate from a woman aged 35 to 49 with glioma.

In DNA, the CDR3 is TGTGCCAGCAGTTTCACGGGGGGCAGCGACGAGCAGTACTTC. It yields the protein CASSFTGGSDEQYF. This chain links TRBV27 with TRBJ2-7, with D maybe TRBD2 (7 bases). In germline, CDR1 is MNHEY, CDR2 SMNVEV (reference sequence). Trimming cost V 3 bases and J 5 bases, with 14 bases left between them. The CDR3 runs to 14 residues.

The J gene is TRBJ1-5, the V gene TRBV2; TRBD1 matches 7 bases. Trimming took 5 bases from V and 6 from J; bases not matched to a gene: 7. Germline V gene data show CDR1 as SNHLY and CDR2 as FYNNEI. The CDR3 runs to 14 residues. In nucleotides, the CDR3 is TGTGCCAGCAGTCCACTTGACAGGGCTCAGCCCCAGCATTTT. Translation gives CASSPLDRAQPQHF.

Only a few counts were recorded for this clone. The chain combines TRBV6-5 with TRBJ1-1, with 7 positions matching TRBD1. The CDR3 has 15 residues. Trimming cost V 5 bases and J 4 bases; bases outside gene matches: 10. CDR1 and CDR2 (germline): MNHEY, SVGAGI. This CDR3 is CASSKSQGMGTEAFF. In DNA, the CDR3 is TGTGCCAGCAGTAAATCACAGGGGATGGGCACTGAAGCTTTCTTT.

This clone turned up a few times. CDR3 DNA sequence: TGTGCCAGCAGTTTATGGCTAGCGGACAATCGATGGAACTACGAGCAGTACTTC. It translates to CASSLWLADNRWNYEQYF. The chain carries TRBV28 and TRBJ2-7; 7 bases line up with TRBD2. Germline V gene data show CDR1 as MDHEN and CDR2 as SYDVKM. The V and J ends lost 0 bases and 3 bases, in that order; junction bases with no gene match: 14. The CDR3 covers 18 residues.